This record concerns one T cell receptor (beta chain) sequence. What it binds is not known. Unique molecular identifiers featured in how the TCRbeta library was prepared. TCRdb reprocessed the PCR reads via MiXCR and lists one record per CDR3 protein. The sample holds 530,000 or so distinct CDR3 sequences; roughly 27% are singletons and the top ten take under 45%. The CDR3 runs 13 residues. Germline V gene lookup returns CDR1 SGHRS and CDR2 YFSETQ. Losses at the gene ends were 6 bases for V and 5 bases for J; bases not matched to a gene: 3. This record belongs to a study of T-cell reconstitution after alpha-beta-depleted transplantation in children. Study-level findings and limits: Some patients showed high day-60 TCRbeta diversity, which derived from surviving recipient T cells and thymic progenitors. T-cell counts and diversity at one year post-transplant came mainly from newly produced T cells. Alpha-beta T cells present about two months after transplant were reported to originate from several hundred expanded graft clones.

This clonotype was obtained from a boy younger than two with Wiskott-Aldrich syndrome, due to receive a stem cell transplant. The chain couples TRBV5-1 to TRBJ2-2; TRBD1 aligns across 8 bases. This specimen consisted of PBMCs, obtained before TCRalphabeta/CD19-depleted stem cell transplant. The CDR3 nucleotides are TGCGCCAGCAAACAGGGGGATACCGGGGAGCTGTTTTTT. Translating it yields CASKQGDTGELFF.